One sample yielded the 8 T cell receptor beta chains listed below, sequenced in a study of radiotherapy plus CTLA-4 blockade in lung cancer. Method: immunoSEQ multiplex PCR; TCRdb's copy keeps in-frame clones and lacks some. The sample gives approximately 99,000 clones, 80% to 90% of which show up once; more than 4.5% is in the top ten. The sequencing here drew on peripheral blood, taken from a patient treated with radiotherapy plus ipilimumab. The receptors come from a human donor with non-small cell lung cancer that progressed on radiotherapy plus ipilimumab.

The V gene is TRBV4-1, the J gene TRBJ1-2, with D possibly matching TRBD1 (5 bases). The CDR3 extends over 16 amino acids. V lost 0 bases, J lost 4 bases, and 15 bases lay in between. The germline gives CDR1 MGHRA, CDR2 YSYEKL. The CDR3 DNA reads TGCGCCAGCAGCCAAGATGGGGGATATACAGCCTATGGCTACACCTTC. Translated: CASSQDGGYTAYGYTF.

The genes are TRBV10-3 and TRBJ2-3; D is perhaps TRBD1 (5 bases). V lost 3 bases and J 3 bases, leaving 7 bases between the germline ends. The CDR3 is 13 residues long. The germline gives CDR1 ENHRY, CDR2 SYGVKD. CDR3 coding DNA: TGTGCCATCAGTGATCAGGGAACAGATACGCAGTATTTT. Encoded protein: CAISDQGTDTQYF.

The chain recombines TRBV29-1 with TRBJ2-1, with 9 bases identical to TRBD1. Germline CDR1 is SQVTM and CDR2 is ANQGSEA. Trimming removed 7 bases from V and 5 bases from J; junction bases left unmatched: 9. This CDR3 has 14 amino acids. CDR3 in DNA: TGCAGCGCCAACCGGGACAGGGACCACAATGAGCAGTTCTTC. The encoded protein is CSANRDRDHNEQFF.

The chain employs TRBV7-2 and TRBJ2-7; TRBD2 aligns across 7 bases. Germline lookup yields CDR1 SGHTA and CDR2 FQGNSA. This CDR3 is built from 15 residues. Trimming removed 2 bases from V and 2 bases from J; junction bases left unmatched: 6. CDR3 sequence: CASSLIRLAAYEQYF. The CDR3 DNA reads as TGTGCCAGCAGCTTAATCCGGCTAGCGGCCTACGAGCAGTACTTC. Full variable domain (missing parts from reference TRBV7-2 and TRBJ2-7): GAGVSQSPSNKVTEKGKDVELRCDPISGHTALYWYRQSLGQGLEFLIYFQGNSAPDKSGLPSDRFSAERTGGSVSTLTIQRTQQEDSAVYLCASSLIRLAAYEQYFGPGTRLTVT.

The chain couples TRBV6-1 to TRBJ1-1; D gene uncertain. V lost 7 bases and J 7 bases, leaving 10 bases between the germline ends. This CDR3 region has 11 residues. Germline V gives CDR1 MNHNS, CDR2 SASEGT. The CDR3 loop reads CASIDRGEAFF. The CDR3 region has the DNA TGTGCCAGCATCGACCGTGGTGAAGCTTTCTTT.

This chain uses TRBV30 with TRBJ1-1, with 9 positions matching TRBD1. CDR3 size: 12 residues. Trimming at V came to 6 bases and at J to 11 bases, leaving 10 bases not matched to a gene. Germline assignment: CDR1 GTSNPN and CDR2 SVGIG (reference sequence). In DNA form, the CDR3 reads TGTGCCTGCTCACTACAGGGGGCTGCGGCTTTCTTT. This translates into CACSLQGAAAFF.

V is TRBV5-1 and J is TRBJ2-1; 9 nucleotides match TRBD2. With V trimmed by 3 bases and J by 4 bases, 11 bases remained unmatched. The germline V gene encodes CDR1 SGHRS and CDR2 YFSETQ. The CDR3 is made up of 17 amino acids. CDR3 region: CASSSKRTSEYYNEQFF. The CDR3 DNA follows: TGCGCCAGCAGCTCCAAACGGACTAGCGAATATTACAATGAGCAGTTCTTC. The complete variable domain, with remaining parts taken from reference TRBV5-1 and TRBJ2-1, reads KAGVTQTPRYLIKTRGQQVTLSCSPISGHRSVSWYQQTPGQGLQFLFEYFSETQRNKGNFPGRFSGRQFSNSRSEMNVSTLELGDSALYLCASSSKRTSEYYNEQFFGPGTRLTVL.

This chain links TRBV6-5 with TRBJ2-3; 9 bases are a match to TRBD1. With V trimmed by 9 bases and J by 0 bases, 7 bases remained unmatched. Germline CDR1 and CDR2: MNHEY and SVGAGI. The CDR3 extends over 15 amino acids. CDR3 DNA sequence: TGTGCCAGTAGAACAGGGGGCTCGAGCACAGATACGCAGTATTTT. Residues: CASRTGGSSTDTQYF.